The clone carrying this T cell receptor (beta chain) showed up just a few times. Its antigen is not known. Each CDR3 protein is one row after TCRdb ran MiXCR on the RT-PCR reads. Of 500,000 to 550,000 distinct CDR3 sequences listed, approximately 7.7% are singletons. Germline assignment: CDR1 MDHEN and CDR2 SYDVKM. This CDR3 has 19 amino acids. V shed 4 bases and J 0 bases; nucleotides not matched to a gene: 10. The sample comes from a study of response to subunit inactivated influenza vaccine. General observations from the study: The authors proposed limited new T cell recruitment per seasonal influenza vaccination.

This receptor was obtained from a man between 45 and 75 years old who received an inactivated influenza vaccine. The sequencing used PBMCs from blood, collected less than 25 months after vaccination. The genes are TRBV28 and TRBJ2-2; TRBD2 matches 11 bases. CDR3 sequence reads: CASSSPSSGGAPNTGELFF. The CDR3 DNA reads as TGTGCCAGCAGTTCGCCTAGTAGCGGGGGGGCCCCGAACACCGGGGAGCTGTTTTTT.